This T cell receptor beta chain was captured in a study of cytomegalovirus exposure and HLA in healthy donors. Study-wide findings and caveats: Accurate predictions that matched the HLA-A and HLA-B alleles of most subjects were reportedly made from TCR beta sequences.

With 60 Vbeta and 13 Jbeta primers, the PCR was carried out. Per the authors' pipeline: In a later analysis, of tens of millions of unique beta chains, approximately 10 million appeared in at least two donors. Libraries were prepared by immunoSEQ multiplex PCR; TCRdb keeps only in-frame clonotypes and omits some of them. That table supplies the V and J calls and clone size; D and trimming were determined from the DNA. The data show over 110,000 clones, over 75% seen once. The CDR3 extends over 18 amino acids. Germline CDR1 MGHRA, CDR2 YSYEKL. The V and J ends lost 1 base and 0 bases respectively, with 16 bases between them. With regard to this clone: Its target is not known.

The sequenced material came from PBMCs. This clonotype was obtained from a male donor in good health and CMV-seronegative. This rearrangement joins TRBV4-1 to TRBJ1-5; D is ambiguous. As DNA, the CDR3 is TGCGCCAGCAGCCAAGGTATGCTGGGCCTGTATAGCAATCAGCCCCAGCATTTT. As protein: CASSQGMLGLYSNQPQHF.